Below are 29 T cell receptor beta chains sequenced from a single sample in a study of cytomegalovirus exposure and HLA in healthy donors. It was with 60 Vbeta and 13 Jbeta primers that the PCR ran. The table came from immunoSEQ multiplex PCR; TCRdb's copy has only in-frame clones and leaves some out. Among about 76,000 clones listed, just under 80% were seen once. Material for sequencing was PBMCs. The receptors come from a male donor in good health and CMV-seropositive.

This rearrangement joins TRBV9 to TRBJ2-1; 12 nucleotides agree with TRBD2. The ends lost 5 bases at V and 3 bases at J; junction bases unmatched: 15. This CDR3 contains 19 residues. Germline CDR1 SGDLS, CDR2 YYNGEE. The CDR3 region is CASSVSSGRGPGLYNEQFF. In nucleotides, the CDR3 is TGTGCCAGCAGTGTTTCTAGCGGGAGGGGGCCGGGGCTCTACAATGAGCAGTTCTTC. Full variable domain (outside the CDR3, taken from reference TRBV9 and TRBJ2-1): DSGVTQTPKHLITATGQRVTLRCSPRSGDLSVYWYQQSLDQGLQFLIQYYNGEERAKGNILERFSAQQFPDLHSELNLSSLELGDSALYFCASSVSSGRGPGLYNEQFFGPGTRLTVL.

The CDR3 sequence: CASSRPGIEQFF. As DNA, the CDR3 is TGTGCCAGCAGCCGACCGGGGATAGAGCAGTTCTTC. The chain joins TRBV21-1 to TRBJ2-1; TRBD2 is the table's D call, not checked against the DNA. TRBV21-1 represents a pseudogene. The CDR3 totals 12 residues.

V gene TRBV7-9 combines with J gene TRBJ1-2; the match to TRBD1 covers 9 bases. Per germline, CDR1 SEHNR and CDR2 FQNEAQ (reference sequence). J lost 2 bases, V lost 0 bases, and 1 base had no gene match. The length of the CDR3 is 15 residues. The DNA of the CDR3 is TGTGCCAGCAGCTTAGCGGGGACAGGGAACTATGGCTACACCTTC. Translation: CASSLAGTGNYGYTF.

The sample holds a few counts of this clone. CDR3 protein: CASSRAGVNTEAFF. The CDR3 nucleotides are TGTGCCAGTAGTAGGGCGGGGGTGAACACTGAAGCTTTCTTT. The chain has TRBV19 and TRBJ1-1, with a tentative D call TRBD1 (5 bases). Germline V lookup: CDR1 LNHDA, CDR2 SQIVND (reference sequence). Trimming took off 4 bases at V and 0 bases at J, with 9 bases between the two ends. This CDR3 contains 14 residues.

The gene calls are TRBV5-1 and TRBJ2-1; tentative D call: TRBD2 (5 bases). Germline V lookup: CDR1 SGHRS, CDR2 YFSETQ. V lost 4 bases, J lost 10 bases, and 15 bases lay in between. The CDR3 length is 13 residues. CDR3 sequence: CASSPVGSSEQFF. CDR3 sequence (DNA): TGCGCCAGCAGCCCCGTGGGGAGCTCCGAGCAGTTCTTC. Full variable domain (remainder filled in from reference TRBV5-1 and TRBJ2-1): KAGVTQTPRYLIKTRGQQVTLSCSPISGHRSVSWYQQTPGQGLQFLFEYFSETQRNKGNFPGRFSGRQFSNSRSEMNVSTLELGDSALYLCASSPVGSSEQFFGPGTRLTVL.

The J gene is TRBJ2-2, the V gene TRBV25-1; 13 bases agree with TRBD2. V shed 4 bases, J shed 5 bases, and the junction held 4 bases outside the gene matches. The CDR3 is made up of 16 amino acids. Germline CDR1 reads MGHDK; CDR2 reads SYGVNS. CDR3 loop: CASSVGLAGVTGELFF. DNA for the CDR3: TGTGCCAGCAGTGTCGGACTAGCGGGAGTAACCGGGGAGCTGTTTTTT.

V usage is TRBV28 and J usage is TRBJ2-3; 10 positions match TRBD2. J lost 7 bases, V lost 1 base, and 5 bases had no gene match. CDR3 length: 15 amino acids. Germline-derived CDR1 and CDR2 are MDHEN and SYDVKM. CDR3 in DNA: TGTGCCAGCAGTTTATCTGAGCGGGAGGGACATACGCAGTATTTT. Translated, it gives CASSLSEREGHTQYF.

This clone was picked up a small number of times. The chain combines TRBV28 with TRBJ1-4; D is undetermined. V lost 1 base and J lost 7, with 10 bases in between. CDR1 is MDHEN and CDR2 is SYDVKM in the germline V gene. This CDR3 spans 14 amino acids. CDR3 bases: TGTGCCAGCAGTTTATACGGGATCCCTGAAAAACTGTTTTTT. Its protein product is CASSLYGIPEKLFF.

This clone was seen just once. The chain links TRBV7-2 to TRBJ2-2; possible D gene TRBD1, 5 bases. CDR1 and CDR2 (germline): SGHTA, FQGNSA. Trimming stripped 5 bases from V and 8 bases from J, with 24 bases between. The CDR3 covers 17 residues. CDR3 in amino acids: CASSRQGVEGARGELFF. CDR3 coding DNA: TGTGCCAGCAGCCGACAAGGGGTTGAAGGGGCACGAGGGGAGCTGTTTTTT.

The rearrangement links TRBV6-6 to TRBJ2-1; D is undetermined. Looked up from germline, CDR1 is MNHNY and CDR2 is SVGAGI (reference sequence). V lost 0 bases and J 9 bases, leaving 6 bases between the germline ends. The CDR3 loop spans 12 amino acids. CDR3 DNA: TGTGCCAGCAGTTACTCGCTCAGTGAGCAGTTCTTC. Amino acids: CASSYSLSEQFF.

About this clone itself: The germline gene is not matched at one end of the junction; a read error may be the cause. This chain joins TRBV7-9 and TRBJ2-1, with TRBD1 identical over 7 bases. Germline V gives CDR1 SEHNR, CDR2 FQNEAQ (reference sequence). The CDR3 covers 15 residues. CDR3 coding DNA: TGTTCCAGCAGGCTGGGACAGAGCTCCTACAATGAGCAGTTCTTC. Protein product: CSSRLGQSSYNEQFF.

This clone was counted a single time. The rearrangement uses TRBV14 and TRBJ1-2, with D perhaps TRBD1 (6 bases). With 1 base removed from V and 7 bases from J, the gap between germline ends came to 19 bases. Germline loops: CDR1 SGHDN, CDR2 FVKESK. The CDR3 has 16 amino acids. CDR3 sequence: CASSQVWNRQAGGYTF. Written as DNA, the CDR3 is TGTGCCAGCAGCCAAGTGTGGAACCGACAGGCCGGTGGCTACACCTTC.

The chain's CDR3 is CASSPQGAYEQYF. The DNA for the CDR3 is TGTGCCAGCAGCCCACAGGGGGCCTACGAGCAGTACTTC. This sequence joins TRBV5-4 and TRBJ2-7; 8 nucleotides match TRBD1. The V gene end was trimmed by 4 bases and the J gene end by 2 bases; junction bases not matched to a gene: 2. The CDR3 spans 13 residues. CDR1 and CDR2 (germline): SGHNT, YYREEE (reference sequence).

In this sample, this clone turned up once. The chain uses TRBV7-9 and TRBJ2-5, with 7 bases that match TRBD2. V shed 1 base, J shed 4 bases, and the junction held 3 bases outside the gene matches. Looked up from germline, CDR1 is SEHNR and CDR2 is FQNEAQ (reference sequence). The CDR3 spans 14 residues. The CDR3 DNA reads TGTGCCAGCAGCTTAGGCGGGAGATCAGAGACCCAGTACTTC. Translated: CASSLGGRSETQYF.

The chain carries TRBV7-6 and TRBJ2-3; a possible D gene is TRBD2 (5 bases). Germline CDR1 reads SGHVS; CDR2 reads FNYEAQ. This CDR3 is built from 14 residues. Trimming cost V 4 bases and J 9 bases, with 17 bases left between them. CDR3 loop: CASSSGRALDTQYF. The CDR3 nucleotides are TGTGCCAGCAGCTCGGGAAGGGCGTTAGACACGCAGTATTTT.

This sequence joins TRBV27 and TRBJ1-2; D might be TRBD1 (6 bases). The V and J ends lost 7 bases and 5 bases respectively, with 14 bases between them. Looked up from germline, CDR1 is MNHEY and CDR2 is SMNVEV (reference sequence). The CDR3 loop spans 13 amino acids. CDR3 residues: CASTGALGYGYTF. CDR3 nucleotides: TGTGCCAGCACAGGGGCCTTGGGGTATGGCTACACCTTC.

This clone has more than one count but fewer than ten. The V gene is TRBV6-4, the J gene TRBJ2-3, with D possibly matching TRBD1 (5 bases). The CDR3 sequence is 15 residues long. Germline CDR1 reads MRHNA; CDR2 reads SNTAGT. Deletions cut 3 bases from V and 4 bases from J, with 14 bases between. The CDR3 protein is CASSEGPQGADTQYF. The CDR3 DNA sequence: TGTGCCAGCAGTGAGGGCCCTCAGGGCGCAGATACGCAGTATTTT.

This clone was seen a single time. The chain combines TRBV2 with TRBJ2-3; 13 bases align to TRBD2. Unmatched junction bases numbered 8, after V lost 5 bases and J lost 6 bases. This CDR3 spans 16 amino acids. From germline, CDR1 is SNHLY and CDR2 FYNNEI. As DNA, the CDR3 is TGTGCCAGCAGTATAGGACTAGCGGGAGTTGGGGATACGCAGTATTTT. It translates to CASSIGLAGVGDTQYF. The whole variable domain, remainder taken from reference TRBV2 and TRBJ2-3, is EPEVTQTPSHQVTQMGQEVILRCVPISNHLYFYWYRQILGQKVEFLVSFYNNEISEKSEIFDDQFSVERPDGSNFTLKIRSTKLEDSAMYFCASSIGLAGVGDTQYFGPGTRLTVL.

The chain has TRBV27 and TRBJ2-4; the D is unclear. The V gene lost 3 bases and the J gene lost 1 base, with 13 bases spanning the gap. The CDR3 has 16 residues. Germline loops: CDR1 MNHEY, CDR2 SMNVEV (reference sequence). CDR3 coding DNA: TGTGCCAGCAGTTTCGGTTCCCGAGAGGCCAAAAACATTCAGTACTTC. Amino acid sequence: CASSFGSREAKNIQYF.

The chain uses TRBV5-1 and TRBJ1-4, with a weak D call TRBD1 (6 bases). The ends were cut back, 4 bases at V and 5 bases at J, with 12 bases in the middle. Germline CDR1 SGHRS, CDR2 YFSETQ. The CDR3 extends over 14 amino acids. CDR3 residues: CASSVDSSNEKLFF. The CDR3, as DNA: TGCGCCAGCAGCGTGGACAGTTCAAATGAAAAACTGTTTTTT.

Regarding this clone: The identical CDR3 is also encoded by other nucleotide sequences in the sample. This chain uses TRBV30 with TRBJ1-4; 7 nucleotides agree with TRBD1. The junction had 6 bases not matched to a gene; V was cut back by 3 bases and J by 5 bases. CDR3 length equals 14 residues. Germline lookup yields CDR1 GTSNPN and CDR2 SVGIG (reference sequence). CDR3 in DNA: TGTGCCTGGAGCGCGGGACAGAGGAATGAAAAACTGTTTTTT. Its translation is CAWSAGQRNEKLFF.

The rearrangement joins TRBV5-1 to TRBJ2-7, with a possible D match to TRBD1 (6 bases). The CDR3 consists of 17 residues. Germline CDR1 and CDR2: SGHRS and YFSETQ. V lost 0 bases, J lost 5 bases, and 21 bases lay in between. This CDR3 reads CASSLVTGHRVSDEQYF. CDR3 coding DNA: TGCGCCAGCAGCTTGGTCACCGGTCACAGGGTATCGGACGAGCAGTACTTC.

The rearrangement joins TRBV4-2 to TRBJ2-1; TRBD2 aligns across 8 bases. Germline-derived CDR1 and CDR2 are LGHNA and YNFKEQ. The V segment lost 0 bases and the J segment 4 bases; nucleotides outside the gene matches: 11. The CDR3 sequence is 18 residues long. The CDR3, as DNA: TGTGCCAGCAGCCAAGAGGGTGGGGGCGGGGGGACATACAATGAGCAGTTCTTC. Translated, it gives CASSQEGGGGGTYNEQFF.

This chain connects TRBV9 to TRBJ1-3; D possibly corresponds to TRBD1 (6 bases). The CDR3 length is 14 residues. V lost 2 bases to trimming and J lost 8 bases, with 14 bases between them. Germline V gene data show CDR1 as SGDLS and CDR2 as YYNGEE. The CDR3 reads CASSVTGTGDTIYF. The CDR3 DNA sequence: TGTGCCAGCAGCGTCACAGGGACCGGGGACACCATATATTTT.

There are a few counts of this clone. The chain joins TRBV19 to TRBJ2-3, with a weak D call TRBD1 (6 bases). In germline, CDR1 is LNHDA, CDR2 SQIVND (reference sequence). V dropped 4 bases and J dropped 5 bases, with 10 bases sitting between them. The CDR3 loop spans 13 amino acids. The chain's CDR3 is CASSTLQGDTQYF. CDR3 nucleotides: TGTGCCAGTAGTACCCTACAGGGAGATACGCAGTATTTT.

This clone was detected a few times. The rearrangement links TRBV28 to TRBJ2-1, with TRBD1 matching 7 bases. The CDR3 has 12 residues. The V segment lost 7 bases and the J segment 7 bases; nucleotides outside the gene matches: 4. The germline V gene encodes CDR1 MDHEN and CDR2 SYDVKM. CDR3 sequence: CASTGTVNEQFF. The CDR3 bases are TGTGCCAGCACCGGGACAGTAAATGAGCAGTTCTTC.

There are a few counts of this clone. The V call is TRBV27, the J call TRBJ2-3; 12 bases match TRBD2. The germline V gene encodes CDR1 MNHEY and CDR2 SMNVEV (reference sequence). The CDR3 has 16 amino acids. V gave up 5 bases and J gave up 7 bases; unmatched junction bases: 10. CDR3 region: CASSAQGLAGWNTQYF. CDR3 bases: TGTGCCAGCAGTGCGCAGGGACTAGCGGGCTGGAATACGCAGTATTTT.

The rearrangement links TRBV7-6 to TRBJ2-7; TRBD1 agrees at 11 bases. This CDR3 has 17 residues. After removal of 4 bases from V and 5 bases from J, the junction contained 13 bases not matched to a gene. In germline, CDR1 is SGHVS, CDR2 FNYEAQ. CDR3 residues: CASSSINAGQGANEQYF. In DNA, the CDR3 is TGTGCCAGCAGCTCAATTAATGCAGGACAGGGGGCTAACGAGCAGTACTTC.

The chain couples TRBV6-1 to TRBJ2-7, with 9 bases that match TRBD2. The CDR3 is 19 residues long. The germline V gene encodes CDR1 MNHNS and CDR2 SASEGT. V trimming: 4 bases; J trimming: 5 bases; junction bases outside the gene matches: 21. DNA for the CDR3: TGTGCCAGCAGTGTACTAGGGGCCTCCTCAGCGGGAGGCCCCAACGAGCAGTACTTC. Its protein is CASSVLGASSAGGPNEQYF.